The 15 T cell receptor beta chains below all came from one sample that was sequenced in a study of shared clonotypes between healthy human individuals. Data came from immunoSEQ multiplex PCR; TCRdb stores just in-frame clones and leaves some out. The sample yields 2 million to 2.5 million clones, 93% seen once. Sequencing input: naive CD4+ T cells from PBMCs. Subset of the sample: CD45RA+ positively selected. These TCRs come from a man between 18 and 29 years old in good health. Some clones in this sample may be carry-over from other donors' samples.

The DNA for the CDR3 is TGTGCCAGCGGCGACAGGGTTGAGACCCAGTACTTC. Its translation is CASGDRVETQYF. The chain carries TRBV2 and TRBJ2-5, with 7 bases fitting TRBD1. CDR3 size: 12 residues. Germline CDR1 is SNHLY and CDR2 is FYNNEI. Unmatched junction bases numbered 5, after V lost 8 bases and J lost 5 bases.

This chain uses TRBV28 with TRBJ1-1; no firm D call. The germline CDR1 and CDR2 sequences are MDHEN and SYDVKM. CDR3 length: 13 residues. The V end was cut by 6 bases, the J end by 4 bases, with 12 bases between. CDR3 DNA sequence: TGTGCCAGCAGATCCACGGGGAGCACTGAAGCTTTCTTT. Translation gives CASRSTGSTEAFF.

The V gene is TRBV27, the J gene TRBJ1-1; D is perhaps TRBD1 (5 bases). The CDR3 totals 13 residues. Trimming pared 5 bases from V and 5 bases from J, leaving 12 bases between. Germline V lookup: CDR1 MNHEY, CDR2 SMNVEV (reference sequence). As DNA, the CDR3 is TGTGCCAGCAGTCGAACGGGACCTACTGAAGCTTTCTTT. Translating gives CASSRTGPTEAFF.

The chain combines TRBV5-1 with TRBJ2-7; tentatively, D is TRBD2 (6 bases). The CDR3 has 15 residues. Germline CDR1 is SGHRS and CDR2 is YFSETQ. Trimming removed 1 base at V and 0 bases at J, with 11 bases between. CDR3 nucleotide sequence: TGCGCCAGCAGCTTGCTAGCGATGAGCTCCTACGAGCAGTACTTC. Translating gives CASSLLAMSSYEQYF.

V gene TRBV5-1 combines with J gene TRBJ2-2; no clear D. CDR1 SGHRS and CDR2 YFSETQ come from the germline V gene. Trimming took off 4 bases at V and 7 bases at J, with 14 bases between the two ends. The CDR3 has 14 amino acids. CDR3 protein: CASSLIDFDGELFF. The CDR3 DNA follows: TGCGCCAGCAGCCTGATCGACTTCGACGGGGAGCTGTTTTTT.

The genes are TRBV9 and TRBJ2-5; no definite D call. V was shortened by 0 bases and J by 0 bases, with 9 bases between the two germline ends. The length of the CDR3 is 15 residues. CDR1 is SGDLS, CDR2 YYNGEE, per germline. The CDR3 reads CASSVGGIYQETQYF. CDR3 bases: TGTGCCAGCAGCGTAGGTGGCATCTACCAAGAGACCCAGTACTTC.

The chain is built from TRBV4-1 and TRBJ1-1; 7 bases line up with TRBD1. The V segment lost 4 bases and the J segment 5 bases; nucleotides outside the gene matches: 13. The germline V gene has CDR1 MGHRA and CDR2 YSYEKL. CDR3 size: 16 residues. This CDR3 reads CASSRFKGRGGTEAFF. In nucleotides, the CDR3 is TGCGCCAGCAGCCGCTTTAAGGGCAGGGGGGGTACTGAAGCTTTCTTT.

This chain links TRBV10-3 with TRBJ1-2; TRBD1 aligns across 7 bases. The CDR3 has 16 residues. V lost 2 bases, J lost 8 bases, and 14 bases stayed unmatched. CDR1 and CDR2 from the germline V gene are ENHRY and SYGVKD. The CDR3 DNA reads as TGTGCCATCAGTGAGGTAGGGACAGATAGTCGCTACGGCTACACCTTC. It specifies CAISEVGTDSRYGYTF.

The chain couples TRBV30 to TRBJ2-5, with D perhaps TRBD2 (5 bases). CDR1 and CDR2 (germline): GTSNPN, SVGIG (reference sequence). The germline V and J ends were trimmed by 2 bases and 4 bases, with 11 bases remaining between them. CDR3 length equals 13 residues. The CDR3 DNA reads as TGTGCCTGGAGTCCCGGACGGGGAGAGACCCAGTACTTC. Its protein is CAWSPGRGETQYF.

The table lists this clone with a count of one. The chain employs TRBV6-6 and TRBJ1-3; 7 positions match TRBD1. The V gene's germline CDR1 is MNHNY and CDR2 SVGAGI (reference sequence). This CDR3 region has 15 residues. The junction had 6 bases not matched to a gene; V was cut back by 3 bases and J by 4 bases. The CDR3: CASSYSRDRGNTIYF. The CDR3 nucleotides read TGTGCCAGCAGTTATTCCCGGGACAGAGGAAACACCATATATTTT.

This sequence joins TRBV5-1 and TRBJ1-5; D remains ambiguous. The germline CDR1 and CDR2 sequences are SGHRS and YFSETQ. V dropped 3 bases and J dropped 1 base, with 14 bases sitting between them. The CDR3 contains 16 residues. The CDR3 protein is CASSSGLDGSNQPQHF. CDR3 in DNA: TGCGCCAGCAGCTCGGGCCTGGATGGGAGCAATCAGCCCCAGCATTTT.

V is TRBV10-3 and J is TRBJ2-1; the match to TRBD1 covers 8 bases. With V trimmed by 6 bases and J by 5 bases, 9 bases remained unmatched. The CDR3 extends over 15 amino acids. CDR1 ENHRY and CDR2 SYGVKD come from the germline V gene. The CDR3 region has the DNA TGTGCCATCAGCCTGGGGCAGGGGGCCAACAATGAGCAGTTCTTC. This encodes CAISLGQGANNEQFF.

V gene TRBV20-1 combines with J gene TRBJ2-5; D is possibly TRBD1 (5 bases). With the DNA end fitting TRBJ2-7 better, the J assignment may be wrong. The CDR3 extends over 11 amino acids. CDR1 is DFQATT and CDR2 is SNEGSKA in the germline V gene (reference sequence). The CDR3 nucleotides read TGCAGTGCCGACAGAAACTACGAGCAGTACTTC. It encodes CSADRNYEQYF.

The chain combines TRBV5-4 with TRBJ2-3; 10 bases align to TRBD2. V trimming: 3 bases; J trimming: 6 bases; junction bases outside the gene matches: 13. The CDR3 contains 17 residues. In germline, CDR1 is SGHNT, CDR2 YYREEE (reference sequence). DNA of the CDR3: TGTGCCAGCAGCTCCTCCCCAGCGGGAGGGCCTGTGGATACGCAGTATTTT. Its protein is CASSSSPAGGPVDTQYF.

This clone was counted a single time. For the CDR3, the DNA is TGTGCCAGTAGTTACGGTGGTGAAAAACTGTTTTTT. Encoded protein: CASSYGGEKLFF. The chain has TRBV19 and TRBJ1-4; D gene unclear. Germline V CDR1 and CDR2: LNHDA, SQIVND (reference sequence). The CDR3 covers 12 residues. Trimming shortened V by 5 bases and J by 7 bases, and 8 bases separated the two germline ends.